Each of the 8 T cell receptor beta chains below was sequenced from the same sample in a study of cytomegalovirus exposure and HLA in healthy donors. Primers: 60 Vbeta forward and 13 Jbeta reverse. Measured with immunoSEQ multiplex PCR; TCRdb has only the in-frame clones, and not every one. The sample yields roughly 87,000 clones, about 81% seen once. Input material: PBMCs. The origin of the receptors is a man aged 55 to 70 in good health and CMV-seronegative.

This chain joins TRBV5-1 and TRBJ2-1, with TRBD2 matching over 10 bases. V shed 4 bases and J 7 bases; nucleotides not matched to a gene: 5. Germline V lookup: CDR1 SGHRS, CDR2 YFSETQ. The CDR3 extends over 14 amino acids. The CDR3 bases are TGCGCCAGCAGCCCTAGCGGGGGCTATAATGAGCAGTTCTTC. Translating gives CASSPSGGYNEQFF.

The chain links TRBV9 to TRBJ2-2; 7 nucleotides align to TRBD2. This CDR3 is 16 amino acids long. The V and J ends lost 0 bases and 4 bases, in that order; junction bases with no gene match: 6. Germline values: CDR1 SGDLS, CDR2 YYNGEE. The CDR3 loop reads CASSVAASGATGELFF. In nucleotides, the CDR3 is TGTGCCAGCAGCGTAGCGGCTAGCGGCGCCACCGGGGAGCTGTTTTTT.

The chain combines TRBV4-1 with TRBJ1-1; a weak D match, TRBD1 (5 bases). V lost 7 bases and J 3 bases, leaving 9 bases between the germline ends. Germline values: CDR1 MGHRA, CDR2 YSYEKL. The CDR3 covers 12 residues. CDR3 nucleotide sequence: TGCGCCAGCACCCAGGGCCACACTGAAGCTTTCTTT. This sequence encodes CASTQGHTEAFF.

This rearrangement joins TRBV7-3 to TRBJ2-3; 9 bases are shared with TRBD2. CDR1 SGHTA and CDR2 FQGTGA come from the germline V gene. V lost 4 bases and J lost 5; bases outside the gene matches: 10. The CDR3 totals 16 residues. CDR3 amino acids: CASSSYYSGGEDTQYF. In DNA form, the CDR3 reads TGTGCCAGCAGCTCTTATTATAGCGGGGGTGAAGATACGCAGTATTTT. The full variable domain, its missing parts supplied by reference TRBV7-3 and TRBJ2-3, is GAGVSQTPSNKVTEKGKYVELRCDPISGHTALYWYRQSLGQGPEFLIYFQGTGAADDSGLPNDRFFAVRPEGSVSTLKIQRTERGDSAVYLCASSSYYSGGEDTQYFGPGTRLTVL.

The rearrangement links TRBV19 to TRBJ2-4; possible D gene TRBD1, 5 bases. Germline V gene sequence: CDR1 LNHDA, CDR2 SQIVND (reference sequence). The germline V and J ends were trimmed by 5 bases and 3 bases, with 11 bases remaining between them. The CDR3 is 14 residues long. CDR3: CASSQVGDKNIQYF. The CDR3 DNA sequence: TGTGCCAGTAGTCAGGTAGGGGACAAAAACATTCAGTACTTC. Full variable domain (outside the CDR3, taken from reference TRBV19 and TRBJ2-4): DGGITQSPKYLFRKEGQNVTLSCEQNLNHDAMYWYRQDPGQGLRLIYYSQIVNDFQKGDIAEGYSVSREKKESFPLTVTSAQKNPTAFYLCASSQVGDKNIQYFGAGTRLSVL.

Turning to this clone: The junction and the germline gene differ at one end; a read error may be behind it. The chain couples TRBV5-6 to TRBJ1-2; TRBD1 agrees at 8 bases. CDR1 is SGHDT, CDR2 YYEEEE, per germline. This CDR3 is 14 amino acids long. The CDR3, as DNA: TGTGCCAGCAGCTTTGACAGGGGCGACTATGGCTACGCCTTC. Amino acid sequence: CASSFDRGDYGYAF.

The chain uses TRBV5-1 and TRBJ1-2, with 7 bases fitting TRBD1. The CDR3 runs 14 residues. Germline V gene sequence: CDR1 SGHRS, CDR2 YFSETQ. The V and J ends lost 4 bases and 4 bases, in that order; junction bases with no gene match: 7. The chain's CDR3 is CASSPIQGGYGYTF. In nucleotides, the CDR3 is TGCGCCAGCAGCCCGATCCAGGGGGGCTATGGCTACACCTTC.

This chain joins TRBV5-1 and TRBJ1-3, with 8 bases identical to TRBD1. Losses at the gene ends were 4 bases for V and 2 bases for J; bases not matched to a gene: 5. Germline lookup yields CDR1 SGHRS and CDR2 YFSETQ. The CDR3 covers 15 residues. The CDR3 loop is CASSPGQVPGNTIYF. The CDR3 DNA follows: TGCGCCAGCAGCCCGGGACAGGTTCCTGGAAACACCATATATTTT.